The clone carrying this TCR beta chain turned up a few times. The data were taken from a study of CD8+CD57+ T cells in acquired aplastic anemia. Genomic DNA constituted the template upon which TCR beta VDJ and CDR3 profiling was performed. TCRdb reprocessed the reads via MiXCR and lists one record per CDR3 protein. This repertoire shows a few hundred thousand distinct CDR3 sequences, 65% to 80% found once; its top ten account for approximately 3.8%. The CDR3 totals 14 residues. Germline V gene lookup returns CDR1 LNHDA and CDR2 SQIVND (reference sequence). V lost 6 bases, J lost 3 bases, and 15 bases lay in between.

Material for sequencing was sorted CD4+, CD8+, or CD8+CD57+ T cells (not recorded which) from PBMCs. The chain has TRBV19 and TRBJ2-7, with D tentatively TRBD2 (6 bases). The source is a human donor in good health, serving as a control. CDR3 DNA: TGTGCCAGTAGCCCTGGAGGGGCGAACTACGAGCAGTACTTC. Translation: CASSPGGANYEQYF. Looking up the rest from reference TRBV19 and TRBJ2-7 gives the full variable domain: DGGITQSPKYLFRKEGQNVTLSCEQNLNHDAMYWYRQDPGQGLRLIYYSQIVNDFQKGDIAEGYSVSREKKESFPLTVTSAQKNPTAFYLCASSPGGANYEQYFGPGTRLTVT.